The rows below give T cell receptor beta chains drawn from one sample of a study of cytomegalovirus exposure and HLA in healthy donors. Only in-frame clones appear in the TCRdb table, and some are missing; sequencing was by immunoSEQ multiplex PCR. The sample contains some 120,000 clones, around 77% of which appear only once. The sequencing input was PBMCs. All receptors come from a man aged 50 to 59 in good health and CMV-seronegative. Each CDR3 is given with its conserved first and last residue. D genes are given only for firm matches. Not every row has a clone size; where given, it reads once, few, many or a size class.

j_gene,v_gene,d_gene,abundance,CDR3nt,CDR3aa
TRBJ1-5,TRBV7-2,-,-,TGTGCCAGCAGCTTAGAAGGACAGCTCTCTCAGCCCCAGCATTTT,CASSLEGQLSQPQHF
TRBJ2-1,TRBV18,-,-,TGTGCCAGCTCACCTACGGAACAGGGTACCTCCTACAATGAGCAGTTCTTC,CASSPTEQGTSYNEQFF
TRBJ1-3,TRBV6-5,-,-,TGTGCCAGCAGTTACTCGGTGGCAGCTGGAAACACCATATATTTT,CASSYSVAAGNTIYF
TRBJ1-2,TRBV28,TRBD1,-,TGTGCCAGCAGTTTACCAGGGGGCTATGGCTACACCTTC,CASSLPGGYGYTF
TRBJ1-2,TRBV28,TRBD1,once,TGTGCCAGCAGTCTGGACAGGGGGAATTGCACCTTC,CASSLDRGNCTF
TRBJ1-4,TRBV9,-,-,TGTGCCAGCAGCGACGACAGTGGGAATGAAAAACTGTTTTTT,CASSDDSGNEKLFF
TRBJ2-7,TRBV30,TRBD1,-,TGTGCCTGGACCCAAGGGGACAGGAGTTACGAGCAGTACTTC,CAWTQGDRSYEQYF
TRBJ1-1,TRBV30,-,-,TGTGCCTGGAGTGAGGGGTCTGAAGCTTTCTTT,CAWSEGSEAFF
TRBJ1-1,TRBV5-1,-,once,TGCGCCAGCAGCTTGAATAACAGAAACACTGAAGCTTTCTTT,CASSLNNRNTEAFF
TRBJ2-3,TRBV11-2,TRBD2,-,TGTGCCAGCAGCTTAGTGAGGCGGGAGGCAGATACGCAGTATTTT,CASSLVRREADTQYF
TRBJ2-1,TRBV7-8,TRBD2,-,TGTGCCAGCAGCTTAACGGATAGCGGGAGGACTACGTTCTTC,CASSLTDSGRTTFF
TRBJ2-1,TRBV11-3,TRBD2,-,TGTGCCAGCAGCTTAGGGGCTAGCGGAAACAATGAGCAGTTCTTC,CASSLGASGNNEQFF
TRBJ2-5,TRBV7-9,-,-,TGTGCCAGCAGCATCGGGACTGCTTTACAAGAGACCCAATACTTC,CASSIGTALQETQYF
TRBJ1-1,TRBV5-1,TRBD1,once,TGCGCCAGCAGCTCGGGGACAGGGGGGACCACTGAAGCTTTCTTT,CASSSGTGGTTEAFF
TRBJ2-7,TRBV5-1,TRBD2,-,TGCGCCAGCACCCGACTAGCGGGGAGTTACGAGCAGTACTTC,CASTRLAGSYEQYF
TRBJ2-7,TRBV18,-,-,TGTGCCAGCTCACCACCGTCACAGGGAAACTACGAGCAGTACTTC,CASSPPSQGNYEQYF
TRBJ2-1,TRBV5-1,-,-,TGCGCCAGCAGCTTACAAGCGACTGCGGGATCCGTCTATGAGCAGTTCTTC,CASSLQATAGSVYEQFF
TRBJ2-1,TRBV15,-,-,TGTGCCACCAGCAGAGATCGTAATGAGCAGTTCTTC,CATSRDRNEQFF
TRBJ2-7,TRBV19,TRBD1,-,TGTGCCAGTAGTATCGGCAGGGGGTTGTACGAGCAGTACTTC,CASSIGRGLYEQYF
TRBJ2-2,TRBV7-2,-,-,TGTGCCAGCAGCTTAGGAGGGCTAGCCGCCGGGGAGCTGTTTTTT,CASSLGGLAAGELFF
TRBJ2-1,TRBV28,TRBD2,-,TGTGCCAGCAGTTTGCCTCCATCTGGGAGGGAGTTCTTC,CASSLPPSGREFF
TRBJ1-3,TRBV5-8,-,-,TGTGCCAGCAGCTTGGCAGGCTCTGGAAACACCATATATTTT,CASSLAGSGNTIYF
TRBJ1-4,TRBV2,-,-,TGTGCCAGCAGCCGACAGGTACAGGAAAAACTGTTTTTT,CASSRQVQEKLFF
TRBJ2-2,TRBV18,TRBD2,-,TGTGCCAGCTCACCCCCCCTAGCGGGAGGGAGCAACACCGGGGAGCTGTTTTTT,CASSPPLAGGSNTGELFF
TRBJ1-6,TRBV10-3,TRBD1,few,TGTGCCATCAGTGCTAGGGCGGGACAGGGGAATTCACCCCTCCACTTT,CAISARAGQGNSPLHF
TRBJ1-2,TRBV28,-,few,TGTGCCAGCAGTTCCCTTAGTTTTGGCGGGGGACCCTATGGCTACACCTTC,CASSSLSFGGGPYGYTF
TRBJ2-7,TRBV10-3,TRBD2,-,TGTGCCATCAGTGAGGGACCTCGGACTAGCGGGGGGCTGGAGCAGTACTTC,CAISEGPRTSGGLEQYF
TRBJ2-4,TRBV6-5,TRBD2,-,TGTGCCAGCAGCCCCGGGGGCGGGAGGCACATTCAGTACTTC,CASSPGGGRHIQYF
TRBJ2-1,TRBV27,TRBD2,-,TGTGCCAGCAGTTTAACGAGCGGGATCTCCTACAATGAGCAGTTCTTC,CASSLTSGISYNEQFF
TRBJ2-5,TRBV7-8,-,-,TGTGCCAGCAGCCGCCTCGGCCAAGAGACCCAGTACTTC,CASSRLGQETQYF
TRBJ1-1,TRBV4-1,-,-,TGCGCCAGCAGCCAAGAAATTGGGAGAAAACGATACGCTGAAGCTTTCTTT,CASSQEIGRKRYAEAFF